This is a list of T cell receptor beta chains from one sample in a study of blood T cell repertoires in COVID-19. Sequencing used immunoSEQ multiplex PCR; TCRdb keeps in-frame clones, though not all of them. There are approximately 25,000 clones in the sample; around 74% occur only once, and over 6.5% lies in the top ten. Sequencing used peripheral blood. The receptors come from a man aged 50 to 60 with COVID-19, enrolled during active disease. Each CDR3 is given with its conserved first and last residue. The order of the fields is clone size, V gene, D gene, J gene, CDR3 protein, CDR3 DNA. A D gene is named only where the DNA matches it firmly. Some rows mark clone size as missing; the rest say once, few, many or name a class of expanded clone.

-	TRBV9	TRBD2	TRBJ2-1	CASSAGLAGVGEQFF	TGTGCCAGCAGCGCGGGACTAGCGGGAGTAGGTGAGCAGTTCTTC
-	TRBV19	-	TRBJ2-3	CASSVTGTDTQYF	TGTGCCAGTAGTGTAACAGGCACAGATACGCAGTATTTT
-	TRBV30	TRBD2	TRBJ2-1	CAWRGTSGSREQFF	TGTGCCTGGAGAGGGACTAGCGGCAGCCGCGAGCAGTTCTTC
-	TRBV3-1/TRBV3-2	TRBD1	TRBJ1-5	CASSPGGIFSNQPQHF	TGTGCCAGCAGCCCAGGGGGCATCTTCAGCAATCAGCCCCAGCATTTT
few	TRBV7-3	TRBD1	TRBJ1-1	CASSYGDRMNTEAFF	TGTGCCAGCAGCTATGGGGACAGGATGAACACTGAAGCTTTCTTT
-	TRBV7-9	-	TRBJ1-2	CASSLSGETNYGYTF	TGTGCCAGCAGCCTATCAGGGGAAACTAACTATGGCTACACCTTC
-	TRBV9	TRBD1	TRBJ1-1	CASSVGGQANTEAFF	TGTGCCAGCAGCGTAGGCGGACAGGCCAACACTGAAGCTTTCTTT
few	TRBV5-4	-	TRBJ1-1	CASSPPGGGTEAFF	TGTGCCAGCAGCCCCCCGGGGGGAGGCACTGAAGCTTTCTTT
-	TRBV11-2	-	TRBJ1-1	CASSAHQEATAFF	TGTGCCAGCAGCGCTCATCAGGAAGCAACAGCTTTCTTT
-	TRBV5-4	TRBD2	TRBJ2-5	CASSPKRAGGPLETQYF	TGTGCCAGCAGCCCCAAACGAGCGGGAGGGCCTCTAGAGACCCAGTACTTC
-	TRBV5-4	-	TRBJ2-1	CASSSVSSEQFF	TGTGCCAGCAGCTCGGTTAGTAGTGAGCAGTTCTTC
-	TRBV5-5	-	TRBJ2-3	CASTQRRGTDTQYF	TGTGCCAGCACCCAGCGACGGGGAACAGATACGCAGTATTTT
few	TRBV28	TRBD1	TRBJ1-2	CASSSQGIGYTF	TGTGCCAGCAGTTCACAGGGGATTGGCTACACCTTC
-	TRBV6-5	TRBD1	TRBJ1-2	CASEQGQNYGYTF	TGTGCCAGCGAACAGGGACAGAACTATGGCTACACCTTC
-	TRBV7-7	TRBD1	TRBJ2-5	CASSAGTGKGETQYF	TGTGCTAGCAGCGCAGGGACAGGGAAAGGAGAGACCCAGTACTTC
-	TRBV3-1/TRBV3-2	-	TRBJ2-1	CASSPRYNEQFF	TGTGCCAGCAGCCCCAGATACAATGAGCAGTTCTTC
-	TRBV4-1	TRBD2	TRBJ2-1	CASSQASLAGSSYNEQFF	TGCGCCAGCAGCCAAGCTAGTCTAGCGGGCAGCTCCTACAATGAGCAGTTCTTC
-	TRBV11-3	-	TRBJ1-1	CASSGRTREAFF	TGTGCCAGCAGCGGCAGGACACGCGAAGCTTTCTTT
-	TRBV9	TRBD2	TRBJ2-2	CASSVALAGTNGELFF	TGTGCCAGCAGCGTAGCCCTAGCGGGAACAAACGGGGAGCTGTTTTTT
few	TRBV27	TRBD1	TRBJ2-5	CASTRTGGAETQYF	TGTGCCAGCACCCGAACAGGGGGCGCTGAGACCCAGTACTTC
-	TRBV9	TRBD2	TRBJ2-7	CASSFSGDSYEQYF	TGTGCCAGCAGCTTTAGCGGGGACTCCTACGAGCAGTACTTC
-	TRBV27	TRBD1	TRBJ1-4	CASSRGQGRVNEKLFF	TGTGCCAGCAGTCGAGGACAGGGTAGGGTTAATGAAAAACTGTTTTTT
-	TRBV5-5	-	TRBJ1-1	CASSPLGNTEAFF	TGTGCCAGCAGCCCACTAGGGAACACTGAAGCTTTCTTT
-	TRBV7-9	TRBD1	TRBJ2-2	CASSFSLGQGVNTGELFF	TGTGCCAGCAGCTTTTCTCTGGGACAGGGGGTCAACACCGGGGAGCTGTTTTTT
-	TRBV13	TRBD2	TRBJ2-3	CASSLVGLAGVEDTQYF	TGTGCCAGCAGCTTAGTGGGACTAGCGGGAGTTGAAGATACGCAGTATTTT
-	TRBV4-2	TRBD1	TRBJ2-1	CASSQDVQGAYNEQFF	TGTGCCAGCAGCCAGGATGTACAGGGGGCCTACAATGAGCAGTTCTTC
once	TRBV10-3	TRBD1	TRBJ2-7	CAISDGQERHEQYF	TGTGCCATCAGTGACGGACAGGAGAGGCACGAGCAGTACTTC
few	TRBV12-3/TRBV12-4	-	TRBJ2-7	CASSLPPFYEQYF	TGTGCCAGCAGTTTACCCCCTTTCTACGAGCAGTACTTC
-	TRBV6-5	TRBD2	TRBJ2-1	CASTESSGRAVEQFF	TGTGCCAGCACCGAATCTAGCGGGAGGGCGGTTGAGCAGTTCTTC
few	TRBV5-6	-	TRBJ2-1	CASSTVAGLYNEQFF	TGTGCCAGCAGCACGGTCGCGGGACTTTACAATGAGCAGTTCTTC
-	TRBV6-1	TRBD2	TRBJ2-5	CASSEVAGEKETQYF	TGTGCCAGCAGTGAAGTAGCGGGAGAAAAAGAGACCCAGTACTTC
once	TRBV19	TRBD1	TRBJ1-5	CASSGDRTRPGPQHF	TGTGCCAGTAGTGGGGACAGGACCCGGCCGGGGCCCCAGCATTTT
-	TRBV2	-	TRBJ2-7	CASSRFSEVYEQYF	TGTGCCAGCAGTCGATTTAGCGAGGTATACGAGCAGTACTTC
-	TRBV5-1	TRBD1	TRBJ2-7	CASSQDRDSYEQYF	TGCGCCAGCAGCCAAGACCGGGACAGCTACGAGCAGTACTTC
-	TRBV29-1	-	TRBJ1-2	CSVVIGESGYTF	TGCAGCGTTGTAATAGGGGAAAGTGGCTACACCTTC
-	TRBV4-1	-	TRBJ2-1	CASSLTGTLYNEQFF	TGCGCCAGCAGCCTGACCGGGACACTCTACAATGAGCAGTTCTTC